Below, one T cell receptor beta chain is given with its context. This sample was taken from a study of radiotherapy plus CTLA-4 blockade in lung cancer. This table comes from immunoSEQ multiplex PCR, and its TCRdb copy is limited to in-frame clones, with some not included. The data show over 95,000 clones, roughly 74% seen once. Trimming removed 8 bases at V and 3 bases at J, with 11 bases between. The CDR3 covers 13 residues. CDR1 is LNHDA, CDR2 SQIVND, per germline (reference sequence). The sequences come from peripheral blood, collected from a patient treated with radiotherapy plus ipilimumab. The clonotype was recovered from a human donor with non-small cell lung cancer who had a partial response to radiotherapy plus ipilimumab. Some clones in this sample may be carry-over from other donors' samples. The genes are TRBV19 and TRBJ1-3; maybe TRBD1 (6 bases). The CDR3 bases are TGTGCCAGTGCGCCAGGGGTTGGAAACACCATATATTTT. This codes for CASAPGVGNTIYF.